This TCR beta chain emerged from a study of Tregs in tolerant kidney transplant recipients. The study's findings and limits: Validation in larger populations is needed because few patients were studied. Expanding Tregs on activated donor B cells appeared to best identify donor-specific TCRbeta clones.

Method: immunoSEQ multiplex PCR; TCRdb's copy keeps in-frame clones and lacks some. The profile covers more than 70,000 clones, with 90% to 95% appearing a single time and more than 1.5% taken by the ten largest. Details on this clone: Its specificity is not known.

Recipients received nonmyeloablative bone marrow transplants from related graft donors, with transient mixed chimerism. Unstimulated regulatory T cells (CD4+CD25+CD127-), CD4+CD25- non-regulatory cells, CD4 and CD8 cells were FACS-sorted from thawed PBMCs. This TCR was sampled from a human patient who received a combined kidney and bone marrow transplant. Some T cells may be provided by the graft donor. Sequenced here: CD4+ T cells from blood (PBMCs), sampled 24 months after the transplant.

CDR3 region: CASSQDWWTSQAGNQPQHF. The CDR3 DNA follows: TGCGCCAGCAGCCAAGATTGGTGGACTTCCCAAGCGGGCAATCAGCCCCAGCATTTT. The chain is built from TRBV4-3 and TRBJ1-5; unclear D gene. The V gene lost 0 bases and the J gene lost 2 bases, with 20 bases spanning the gap. CDR1 is LGHNA, CDR2 YSLEER, per germline. The CDR3 is 19 residues long.